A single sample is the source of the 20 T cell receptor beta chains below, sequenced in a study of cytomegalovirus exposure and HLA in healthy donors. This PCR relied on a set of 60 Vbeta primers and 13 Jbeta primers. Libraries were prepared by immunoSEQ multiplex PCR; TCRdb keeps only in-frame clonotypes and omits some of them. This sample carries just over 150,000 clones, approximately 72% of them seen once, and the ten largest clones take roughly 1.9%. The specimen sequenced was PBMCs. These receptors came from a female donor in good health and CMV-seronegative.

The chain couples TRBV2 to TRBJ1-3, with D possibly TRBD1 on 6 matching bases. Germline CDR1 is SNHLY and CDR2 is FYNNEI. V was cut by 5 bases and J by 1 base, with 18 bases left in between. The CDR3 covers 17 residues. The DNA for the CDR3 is TGTGCCAGCAGTATAAATCAACAGGGAAGGTCTGGAAACACCATATATTTT. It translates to CASSINQQGRSGNTIYF.

The CDR3 region has the DNA TGTGCCACCAGCAGAGGCCCTGTAAGCGGGGCCCTGCAAGCGACTAATGAAAAACTGTTTTTT. This gives the protein CATSRGPVSGALQATNEKLFF. The chain combines TRBV15 with TRBJ1-4, with a possible D match to TRBD1 (5 bases). Germline values: CDR1 LNHNV, CDR2 YYDKDF (reference sequence). Trimming pared 1 base from V and 2 bases from J, leaving 26 bases between. The CDR3 is 21 amino acids.

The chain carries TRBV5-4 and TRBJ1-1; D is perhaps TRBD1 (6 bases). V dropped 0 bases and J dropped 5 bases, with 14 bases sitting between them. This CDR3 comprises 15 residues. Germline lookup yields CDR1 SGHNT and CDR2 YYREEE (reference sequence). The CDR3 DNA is TGTGCCAGCAGCTTGGCCCCCACAGGGAATACTGAAGCTTTCTTT. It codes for CASSLAPTGNTEAFF.

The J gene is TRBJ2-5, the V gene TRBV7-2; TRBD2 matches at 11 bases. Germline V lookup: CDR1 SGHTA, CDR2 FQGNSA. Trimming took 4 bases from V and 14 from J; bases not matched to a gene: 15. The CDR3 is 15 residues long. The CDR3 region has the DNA TGTGCCAGCAGCTCGAAGGTGGGACTAGCGGACTTTCTTTACTTC. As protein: CASSSKVGLADFLYF.

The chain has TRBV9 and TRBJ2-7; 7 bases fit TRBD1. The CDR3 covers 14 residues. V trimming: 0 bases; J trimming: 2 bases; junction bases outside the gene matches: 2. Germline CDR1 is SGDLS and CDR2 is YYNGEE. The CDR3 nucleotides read TGTGCCAGCAGCGTAGGCAGGGGGACCTACGAGCAGTACTTC. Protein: CASSVGRGTYEQYF.

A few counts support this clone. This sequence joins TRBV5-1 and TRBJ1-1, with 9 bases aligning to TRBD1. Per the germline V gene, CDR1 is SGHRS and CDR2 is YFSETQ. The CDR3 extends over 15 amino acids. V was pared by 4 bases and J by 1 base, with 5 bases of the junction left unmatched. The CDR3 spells CASSAEGQGNTEAFF. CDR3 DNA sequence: TGCGCCAGCAGCGCCGAGGGACAGGGGAACACTGAAGCTTTCTTT.

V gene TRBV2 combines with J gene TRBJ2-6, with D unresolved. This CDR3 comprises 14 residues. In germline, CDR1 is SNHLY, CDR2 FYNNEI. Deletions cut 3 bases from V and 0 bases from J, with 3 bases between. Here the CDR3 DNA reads TGTGCCAGCAGTGAGCGCTCTGGGGCCAACGTCCTGACTTTC. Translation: CASSERSGANVLTF.

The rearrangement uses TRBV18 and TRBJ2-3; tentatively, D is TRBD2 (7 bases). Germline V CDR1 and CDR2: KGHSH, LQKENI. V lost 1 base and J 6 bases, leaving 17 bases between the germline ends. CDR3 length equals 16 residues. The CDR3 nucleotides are TGTGCCAGCTCACCACTTTCTGCGGGGGCGGCGGATACGCAGTATTTT. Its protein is CASSPLSAGAADTQYF.

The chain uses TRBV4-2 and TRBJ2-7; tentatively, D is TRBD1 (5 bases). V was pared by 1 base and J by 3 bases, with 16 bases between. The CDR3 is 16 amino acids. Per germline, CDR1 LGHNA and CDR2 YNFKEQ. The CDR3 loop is CASSQVVGQGGYEQYF. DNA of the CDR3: TGTGCCAGCAGCCAAGTCGTGGGGCAGGGCGGCTACGAGCAGTACTTC.

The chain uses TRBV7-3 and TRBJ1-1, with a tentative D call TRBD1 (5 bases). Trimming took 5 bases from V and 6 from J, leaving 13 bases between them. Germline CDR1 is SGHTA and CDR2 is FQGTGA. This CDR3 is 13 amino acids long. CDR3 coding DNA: TGTGCCAGCAGCACCCAGGGTATCGCTGAAGCTTTCTTT. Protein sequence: CASSTQGIAEAFF.

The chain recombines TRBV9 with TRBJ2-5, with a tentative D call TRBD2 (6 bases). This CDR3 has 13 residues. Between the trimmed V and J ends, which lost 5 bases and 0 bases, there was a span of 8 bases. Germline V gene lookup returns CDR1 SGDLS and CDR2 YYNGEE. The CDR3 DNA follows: TGTGCCAGCAGTGGGGAGGACCAAGAGACCCAGTACTTC. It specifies CASSGEDQETQYF. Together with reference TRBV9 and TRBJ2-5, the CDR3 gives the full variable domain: DSGVTQTPKHLITATGQRVTLRCSPRSGDLSVYWYQQSLDQGLQFLIQYYNGEERAKGNILERFSAQQFPDLHSELNLSSLELGDSALYFCASSGEDQETQYFGPGTRLLVL.

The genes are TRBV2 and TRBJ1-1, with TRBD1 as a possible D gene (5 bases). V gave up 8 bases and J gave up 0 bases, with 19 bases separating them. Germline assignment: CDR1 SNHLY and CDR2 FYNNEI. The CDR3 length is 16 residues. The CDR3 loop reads CASLSREGPMNTEAFF. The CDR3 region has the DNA TGTGCCAGCCTTTCGAGGGAGGGACCCATGAACACTGAAGCTTTCTTT.

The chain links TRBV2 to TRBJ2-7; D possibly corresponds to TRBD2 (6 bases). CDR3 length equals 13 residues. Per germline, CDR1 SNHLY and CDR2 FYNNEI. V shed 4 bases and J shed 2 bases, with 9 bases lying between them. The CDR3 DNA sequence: TGTGCCAGCAGTGCTAGCGCGGCCTACGAGCAGTACTTC. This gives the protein CASSASAAYEQYF.

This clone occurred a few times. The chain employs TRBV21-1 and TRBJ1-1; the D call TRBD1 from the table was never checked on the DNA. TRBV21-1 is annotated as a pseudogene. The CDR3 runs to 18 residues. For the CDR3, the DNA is TGTGCCAGCAGCAAAGTGTGGGGACAGGGGGGTAGGAACACTGAAGCTTTCTTT. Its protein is CASSKVWGQGGRNTEAFF.

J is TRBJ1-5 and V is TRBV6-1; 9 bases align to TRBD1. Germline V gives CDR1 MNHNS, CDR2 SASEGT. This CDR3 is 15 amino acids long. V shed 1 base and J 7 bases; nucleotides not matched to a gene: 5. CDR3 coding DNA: TGTGCCAGCAGTGAAGGGGGGACAGGGCCCCAGCCCCAGCATTTT. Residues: CASSEGGTGPQPQHF.

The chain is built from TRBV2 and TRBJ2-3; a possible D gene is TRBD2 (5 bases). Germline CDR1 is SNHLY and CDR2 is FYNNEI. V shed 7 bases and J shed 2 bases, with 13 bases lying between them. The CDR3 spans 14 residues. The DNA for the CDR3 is TGTGCCAGCACCAAAGCGGATTACACAGATACGCAGTATTTT. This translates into CASTKADYTDTQYF.

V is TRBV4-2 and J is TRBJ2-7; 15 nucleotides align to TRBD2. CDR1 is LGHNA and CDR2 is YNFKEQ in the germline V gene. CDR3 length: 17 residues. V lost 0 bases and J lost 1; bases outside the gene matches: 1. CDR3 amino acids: CASSQDGLAGGSYEQYF. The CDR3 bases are TGTGCCAGCAGCCAAGACGGACTAGCGGGGGGGTCCTACGAGCAGTACTTC.

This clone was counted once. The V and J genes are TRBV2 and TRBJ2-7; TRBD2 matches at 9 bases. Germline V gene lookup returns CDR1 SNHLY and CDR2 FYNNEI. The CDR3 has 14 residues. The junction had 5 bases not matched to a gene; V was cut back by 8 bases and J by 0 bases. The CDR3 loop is CASDSGGISYEQYF. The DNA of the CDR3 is TGTGCCAGCGATAGCGGGGGAATCTCCTACGAGCAGTACTTC.

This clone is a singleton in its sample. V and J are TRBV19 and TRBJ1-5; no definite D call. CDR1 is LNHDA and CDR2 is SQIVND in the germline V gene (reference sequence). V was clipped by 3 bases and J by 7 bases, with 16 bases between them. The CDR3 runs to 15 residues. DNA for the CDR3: TGTGCCAGTAGTATCAGTGGGCCTTCGAGACAGCCCCAGCATTTT. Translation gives CASSISGPSRQPQHF.

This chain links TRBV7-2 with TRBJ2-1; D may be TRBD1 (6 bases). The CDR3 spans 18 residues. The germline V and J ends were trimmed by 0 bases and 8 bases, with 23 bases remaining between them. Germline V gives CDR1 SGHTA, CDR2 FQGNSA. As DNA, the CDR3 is TGTGCCAGCAGCTTAGCTCGAAAACAGGGTTTATTCATCCATGAGCAGTTCTTC. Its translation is CASSLARKQGLFIHEQFF.